This passage covers 21 T cell receptor beta chains from one sample sequenced in a study of blood T cell repertoires in COVID-19. Sequencing was performed with immunoSEQ multiplex PCR; in TCRdb, only in-frame clones are kept and a portion is missing. This table has about 270,000 clones, approximately 85% appearing once. Sequences were obtained from peripheral blood. These receptors were taken from a woman between 70 and 85 years old with acute or convalescent COVID-19.

This sequence joins TRBV3-1 (or the pseudogene TRBV3-2) and TRBJ2-1; 8 bases agree with TRBD2. Per the germline V gene, CDR1 is LGHDT and CDR2 is YNNKEL (reference sequence). With 0 bases clipped from V and 7 bases from J, the junction kept 8 bases outside the gene matches. The CDR3 is 16 residues long. CDR3 residues: CASSQDVTGGKNEQFF. In DNA form, the CDR3 reads TGTGCCAGCAGCCAAGATGTTACGGGGGGGAAAAATGAGCAGTTCTTC.

Only a few counts were recorded for this clone. This chain joins TRBV6-5 and TRBJ2-7, with TRBD2 as a possible D gene (6 bases). This CDR3 comprises 14 residues. V dropped 6 bases and J dropped 2 bases, with 14 bases sitting between them. Germline V lookup: CDR1 MNHEY, CDR2 SVGAGI. In DNA form, the CDR3 reads TGTGCCAGCAGGGTCGGGACTGAAACCTACGAGCAGTACTTC. It is translated as CASRVGTETYEQYF.

The genes are TRBV5-4 and TRBJ2-7; 7 nucleotides agree with TRBD2. Germline CDR1 and CDR2: SGHNT and YYREEE (reference sequence). The CDR3 length is 15 residues. Trimming cost V 4 bases and J 2 bases; bases outside gene matches: 9. The DNA of the CDR3 is TGTGCCAGCAGCAACGAGCGGGGTGGGCCCTACGAGCAGTACTTC. It yields the protein CASSNERGGPYEQYF.

This clone was detected only a few times. The chain carries TRBV6-4 and TRBJ2-3; TRBD1 matches at 11 bases. Germline assignment: CDR1 MRHNA and CDR2 SNTAGT. V lost 6 bases and J lost 6; bases outside the gene matches: 8. This CDR3 is 15 amino acids long. The CDR3 protein is CASSSGTGGKDTQYF. The DNA for the CDR3 is TGTGCCAGCAGCTCCGGGACAGGGGGTAAGGATACGCAGTATTTT.

The V gene is TRBV5-5, the J gene TRBJ2-5; TRBD2 aligns across 8 bases. Germline CDR1 SGHKS, CDR2 YYEKEE (reference sequence). With 0 bases clipped from V and 5 bases from J, the junction kept 3 bases outside the gene matches. The CDR3 runs to 14 residues. CDR3 DNA sequence: TGTGCCAGCAGCTTGGGGGGCGGGAGGGAGACCCAGTACTTC. This codes for CASSLGGGRETQYF. The full variable domain, in which reference TRBV5-5 and TRBJ2-5 provide the parts outside the CDR3, is DAGVTQSPTHLIKTRGQQVTLRCSPISGHKSVSWYQQVLGQGPQFIFQYYEKEERGRGNFPDRFSARQFPNYSSELNVNALLLGDSALYLCASSLGGGRETQYFGPGTRLLVL.

DNA for the CDR3: TGTGCCAGCAGCTCGATGACGGGACAAGCACATGGCTACACCTTC. It yields the protein CASSSMTGQAHGYTF. The genes are TRBV7-9 and TRBJ1-2, with D perhaps matching TRBD1 (6 bases). CDR1 is SEHNR, CDR2 FQNEAQ, per germline (reference sequence). CDR3 size: 15 residues. The V and J ends lost 4 bases and 6 bases respectively, with 18 bases between them. The full variable domain, its missing parts supplied by reference TRBV7-9 and TRBJ1-2, is DTGVSQNPRHKITKRGQNVTFRCDPISEHNRLYWYRQTLGQGPEFLTYFQNEAQLEKSRLLSDRFSAERPKGSFSTLEIQRTEQGDSAMYLCASSSMTGQAHGYTFGSGTRLTVV.

The chain links TRBV5-5 to TRBJ2-3, with 10 nucleotides matching TRBD2. Germline V gene lookup returns CDR1 SGHKS and CDR2 YYEKEE (reference sequence). With 1 base clipped from V and 5 bases from J, the junction kept 7 bases outside the gene matches. This CDR3 region has 16 residues. The CDR3 here is CASSLLAGVLGDTQYF. In nucleotides, the CDR3 is TGTGCCAGCAGCTTGCTAGCGGGGGTCCTAGGAGATACGCAGTATTTT. The variable domain in full, with the rest retrieved from reference TRBV5-5 and TRBJ2-3, is DAGVTQSPTHLIKTRGQQVTLRCSPISGHKSVSWYQQVLGQGPQFIFQYYEKEERGRGNFPDRFSARQFPNYSSELNVNALLLGDSALYLCASSLLAGVLGDTQYFGPGTRLTVL.

The V gene is TRBV5-4, the J gene TRBJ1-6; D is undetermined. Trimming shortened V by 0 bases and J by 6 bases, and 7 bases separated the two germline ends. From germline, CDR1 is SGHNT and CDR2 YYREEE (reference sequence). The CDR3 has 14 residues. The CDR3 DNA sequence: TGTGCCAGCAGCTTGGCCGGGGTTAATTCACCCCTCCACTTT. Translated: CASSLAGVNSPLHF.

The CDR3 spells CASSYSNSNEKLFF. The CDR3 nucleotides read TGTGCCAGCAGTTACTCCAACAGTAATGAAAAACTGTTTTTT. The genes are TRBV6-5 and TRBJ1-4; no clear D. V lost 0 bases and J lost 4, with 6 bases in between. The CDR3 loop spans 14 amino acids. Germline V CDR1 and CDR2: MNHEY, SVGAGI.

The gene calls are TRBV7-8 and TRBJ1-5; 7 bases map to TRBD1. Per the germline V gene, CDR1 is SGHVS and CDR2 is FQNEAQ. The CDR3 loop spans 15 amino acids. V lost 1 base and J lost 3; bases outside the gene matches: 3. The CDR3 protein is CASSLGQGLNQPQHF. CDR3 bases: TGTGCCAGCAGCTTAGGACAGGGTCTCAATCAGCCCCAGCATTTT.

The gene calls are TRBV3-1 (or the pseudogene TRBV3-2) and TRBJ2-2; TRBD1 aligns across 12 bases. Germline loops: CDR1 LGHDT, CDR2 YNNKEL (reference sequence). CDR3 length: 16 amino acids. The J segment lost 9 bases and the V segment lost 4 bases, leaving 9 bases of the junction unmatched. CDR3 coding DNA: TGTGCCAGCAGCCCTAGGGGGGACAGGGGGCGCCGGGAGCTGTTTTTT. Translated: CASSPRGDRGRRELFF.

This chain links TRBV6-5 with TRBJ1-2, with D hard to call. This CDR3 region has 13 residues. V lost 6 bases and J 3 bases, leaving 11 bases between the germline ends. Per the germline V gene, CDR1 is MNHEY and CDR2 is SVGAGI. CDR3 loop: CASRIDLDYGYTF. CDR3 bases: TGTGCCAGCAGGATTGACTTAGACTATGGCTACACCTTC.

The J gene is TRBJ1-1, the V gene TRBV25-1, with 8 positions matching TRBD1. Germline V lookup: CDR1 MGHDK, CDR2 SYGVNS. This CDR3 has 11 amino acids. Losses at the gene ends were 5 bases for V and 8 bases for J; bases not matched to a gene: 1. CDR3 loop: CASSNRGEAFF. CDR3 nucleotides: TGTGCCAGCAGTAACAGGGGGGAAGCTTTCTTT.

The CDR3 reads CASRGGQDNSPLHF. DNA for the CDR3: TGTGCCAGCAGAGGGGGACAGGATAATTCACCCCTCCACTTT. The chain couples TRBV6-5 to TRBJ1-6, with 8 positions matching TRBD1. The V and J ends lost 6 bases and 5 bases, in that order; junction bases with no gene match: 3. The CDR3 is 14 amino acids. Germline V lookup: CDR1 MNHEY, CDR2 SVGAGI.

The V gene is TRBV5-1, the J gene TRBJ2-2; D not resolved. The V end lost 4 bases, the J end lost 5 bases, and 15 bases lay between the germline ends. Germline values: CDR1 SGHRS, CDR2 YFSETQ. CDR3 length equals 15 residues. The DNA for the CDR3 is TGCGCCAGCAGCCTGGCCCCTGGCCCAACCGGGGAGCTGTTTTTT. Its protein is CASSLAPGPTGELFF.

In the case of this clone: Other DNA sequences in this sample translate to the same CDR3. The chain is built from TRBV3-1 (or the pseudogene TRBV3-2) and TRBJ2-7; a weak D match, TRBD1 (5 bases). With 2 bases removed from V and 2 bases from J, the gap between germline ends came to 7 bases. The CDR3 runs to 13 residues. Germline-derived CDR1 and CDR2 are LGHDT and YNNKEL (reference sequence). The CDR3 nucleotides read TGTGCCAGCAGCCAAAGGGGAACCTACGAGCAGTACTTC. Translated: CASSQRGTYEQYF.

This clone has only a few counts. V is TRBV6-6 and J is TRBJ2-1; TRBD2 matches at 7 bases. The V and J ends lost 6 bases and 7 bases, in that order; junction bases with no gene match: 9. Germline-derived CDR1 and CDR2 are MNHNY and SVGAGI (reference sequence). The CDR3 contains 14 residues. CDR3 in amino acids: CASSHGLVLNEQFF. CDR3 bases: TGTGCCAGCAGCCACGGACTAGTTTTGAATGAGCAGTTCTTC.

V and J are TRBV3-1 (or the pseudogene TRBV3-2) and TRBJ2-5; 10 bases are shared with TRBD2. The CDR3 has 15 residues. CDR1 is LGHDT and CDR2 is YNNKEL in the germline V gene (reference sequence). The V and J ends lost 4 bases and 5 bases, in that order; junction bases with no gene match: 7. The CDR3 loop is CASSLTAGGAETQYF. CDR3 in DNA: TGTGCCAGCAGCCTCACAGCGGGGGGGGCGGAGACCCAGTACTTC.

The chain combines TRBV11-1 with TRBJ1-1; the match to TRBD1 covers 10 bases. CDR1 and CDR2 (germline): SGHAT, FQDESV (reference sequence). The CDR3 is 15 residues long. V shed 0 bases, J shed 11 bases, and the junction held 9 bases outside the gene matches. CDR3 residues: CASSLAQGQGRKAFF. The DNA for the CDR3 is TGTGCCAGCAGCTTAGCCCAGGGACAGGGGAGGAAGGCTTTCTTT.

V gene TRBV14 combines with J gene TRBJ2-1, with 9 bases lining up with TRBD1. Germline CDR1 SGHDN, CDR2 FVKESK. The CDR3 totals 14 residues. J gave up 7 bases and V 5 bases, and 6 bases lay outside the gene matches. The CDR3 spells CASSGDRARNEQFF. In nucleotides, the CDR3 is TGTGCCAGCAGCGGGGACAGGGCAAGAAATGAGCAGTTCTTC.

Comment on this clone: The sample carries other DNA sequences with the same CDR3. This rearrangement joins TRBV15 to TRBJ1-5; D is unclear. Germline V gives CDR1 LNHNV, CDR2 YYDKDF (reference sequence). Trimming removed 2 bases from V and 0 bases from J, with 5 bases in between. The CDR3 length is 14 residues. The CDR3 sequence: CATSRSGSNQPQHF. The CDR3, as DNA: TGTGCCACCAGCAGATCAGGTAGCAATCAGCCCCAGCATTTT.